This T cell receptor beta chain appears in the sequencing data of a study of shared clonotypes between healthy human individuals. For the study at large: For every donor, three CD4 naive, three CD4 memory, two CD8 naive and one CD8 memory plates were used.

TCRdb keeps only in-frame clones here, not all; method: immunoSEQ multiplex PCR. The data show some 700,000 clones, less than 95% seen once. CDR3 length: 16 amino acids. The V end was cut by 2 bases, the J end by 0 bases, with 13 bases between. CDR1 and CDR2 (germline): SNHLY, FYNNEI. This chain uses TRBV2 with TRBJ1-1; no clear D. This receptor was identified in a man younger than 35 in good health. Some clones in this sample may be carry-over from other donors' samples. Sequenced material: memory CD8+ T cells from PBMCs. Noted subset: CD45RO+ cells pooled with CCR7-negative TemRA cells. The CDR3 nucleotides read TGTGCCAGCAGTGAAACGGTTACAGTGGTGAACACTGAAGCTTTCTTT. It translates to CASSETVTVVNTEAFF.